These 4 T cell receptor beta chains were all obtained from the same sample, sequenced in a study of blood T cell repertoires in COVID-19. Method: immunoSEQ multiplex PCR; TCRdb's copy keeps in-frame clones and lacks some. The table shows about 360,000 clones, with 88% occurring only once. Sequencing was carried out using PBMCs or T cells enriched from blood (not recorded which). Source of these receptors: a middle-aged woman with acute COVID-19.

This clone was found once. The CDR3 here is CATSDSSGQYGYTF. The CDR3, as DNA: TGTGCCACCAGTGACTCCTCAGGGCAGTATGGCTACACCTTC. The V and J genes are TRBV24-1 and TRBJ1-2; maybe TRBD1 (5 bases). From germline, CDR1 is KGHDR and CDR2 SFDVKD. The CDR3 loop spans 14 amino acids. V was shortened by 4 bases and J by 5 bases, with 13 bases between the two germline ends.

This clone was observed once. The chain uses TRBV19 and TRBJ1-1, with TRBD1 as a possible D gene (5 bases). Germline V gives CDR1 LNHDA, CDR2 SQIVND (reference sequence). The CDR3 spans 15 residues. The ends were cut back, 1 base at V and 0 bases at J, with 9 bases in the middle. The CDR3 here is CASSIASGMNTEAFF. In DNA form, the CDR3 reads TGTGCCAGTAGTATAGCCTCAGGGATGAACACTGAAGCTTTCTTT.

This rearrangement joins TRBV19 to TRBJ2-7; D perhaps matches TRBD2 (6 bases). The CDR3 extends over 14 amino acids. Trimming left V 3 bases short and J 3 bases short, with 12 bases between. Germline V gene lookup returns CDR1 LNHDA and CDR2 SQIVND (reference sequence). CDR3 nucleotide sequence: TGTGCCAGTAGTATGGGGGGAGGCGGCTACGAGCAGTACTTC. This encodes CASSMGGGGYEQYF.

The rearrangement joins TRBV4-1 to TRBJ1-2; D might be TRBD1 (6 bases). The CDR3 sequence is 14 residues long. V shed 2 bases and J shed 4 bases, with 11 bases lying between them. Looked up from germline, CDR1 is MGHRA and CDR2 is YSYEKL. CDR3 sequence: CASSQSPGVYGYTF. CDR3 sequence (DNA): TGCGCCAGCAGCCAATCCCCAGGGGTCTATGGCTACACCTTC.